A selection of T cell receptor beta chains follows, all from one sample in a study of patients and donors after allogeneic stem cell transplantation. Via MiXCR, TCRdb re-called the RT-PCR reads, giving one row per CDR3 protein. The sample gives 390,000 or so distinct CDR3 sequences, about a sixth of which show up once; just over 7% is in the top ten. Sequencing was done on a sample of blood, either unsorted or a sorted T cell fraction (not recorded which). The receptors originated from a human donor who was either an allogeneic HSCT recipient or a stem cell or donor lymphocyte infusion donor (not recorded which). It is not recorded whose cells these are; they may come from a transplant donor. The CDR3 runs from the conserved cysteine through the conserved F or W. The D gene is left open where the match is weak. For some rows the clone size is stated as once, few or many, or as a class when expanded; others skip it.

size: -; D: -; V: TRBV12-3/TRBV12-4; J: TRBJ2-1; DNA: TGTGCCAGCAGTTCCCGTCTAACGGGGGGCCACTACAATGAGCAGTTCTTC; CDR3: CASSSRLTGGHYNEQFF
size: few; D: -; V: TRBV5-1; J: TRBJ1-3; DNA: TGCGCCAGCAGCGCTAGTTTCTCTGGAAACACCATATATTTT; CDR3: CASSASFSGNTIYF
size: -; D: TRBD1; V: TRBV11-3; J: TRBJ2-1; DNA: TGTGCCAGCAGCTGGCAGGGGGACGAGCAGTTCTTC; CDR3: CASSWQGDEQFF
size: -; D: -; V: TRBV4-1; J: TRBJ1-5; DNA: TGCGCCAGCAGCCAAGTCACGGTATCAGGTACAATTAATTTTCAGCCCCAGCATTTT; CDR3: CASSQVTVSGTINFQPQHF
size: few; D: -; V: TRBV30; J: TRBJ1-2; DNA: TGTGCCTCCCCCATGACGTCTAACTATGGCTACACCTTC; CDR3: CASPMTSNYGYTF
size: -; D: -; V: TRBV11-1; J: TRBJ2-7; DNA: TGTGCCAGCAGCTCCTCCGACGGGAGACGATACGAGCAGTACTTC; CDR3: CASSSSDGRRYEQYF
size: -; D: -; V: TRBV6-1; J: TRBJ1-1; DNA: TGTGCCAGCAGAATCGGACAGATGAAGAACACTGAAGCTTTCTTT; CDR3: CASRIGQMKNTEAFF
size: many; D: TRBD2; V: TRBV12-3/TRBV12-4; J: TRBJ2-5; DNA: TGTGCCAGCACTCCGGCTAGCGGGGCTTACCAAGAGACCCAGTACTTC; CDR3: CASTPASGAYQETQYF
size: many; D: -; V: TRBV5-5; J: TRBJ2-2; DNA: TGTGCCAGCACAATAAACACCGGGGAGCTGTTTTTT; CDR3: CASTINTGELFF
size: few; D: -; V: TRBV29-1; J: TRBJ1-1; DNA: TGCAGCGTTGAAGATATTGAGGGGGCTTTCTTT; CDR3: CSVEDIEGAFF
size: -; D: TRBD1; V: TRBV5-1; J: TRBJ1-2; DNA: TGCGCCAGCTCCCCGGGACAGCGCTATGGCTACACCTTC; CDR3: CASSPGQRYGYTF
size: few; D: -; V: TRBV2; J: TRBJ2-1; DNA: TGTGCCAGCTGTTCCGTTGGCGGCCCGTTGGTCAATGAGCAGTTCTTC; CDR3: CASCSVGGPLVNEQFF
size: once; D: TRBD2; V: TRBV20-1; J: TRBJ2-3; DNA: TGCAGTGCTCCTCGGGGGGGGAACACAGATACGCAGTATTTT; CDR3: CSAPRGGNTDTQYF
size: -; D: TRBD1; V: TRBV4-1; J: TRBJ1-2; DNA: TGCGCCAGCAGCCAAGAGTGGACAGGGCCCTATGGCTACACCTTC; CDR3: CASSQEWTGPYGYTF
size: few; D: -; V: TRBV9; J: TRBJ1-3; DNA: TGTGCCAGCACTCGGGGGCACGGAAACACCATATATTTT; CDR3: CASTRGHGNTIYF
size: few; D: -; V: TRBV5-1; J: TRBJ2-3; DNA: TGCGCCAGCAGCTTGGCCGTGTTCACAGATACGCAGTATTTT; CDR3: CASSLAVFTDTQYF
size: few; D: TRBD1; V: TRBV6-2/TRBV6-3; J: TRBJ1-2; DNA: TGTGCCAGCAGTTACTCGACCCACTTGACAGGGGAGACGGACTATGGCTACACCTTC; CDR3: CASSYSTHLTGETDYGYTF
size: few; D: -; V: TRBV4-1; J: TRBJ2-7; DNA: TGCGCCAGCAGCCAAGAAGGGGGGTGGCTCACCTACGAGCAGTACTTC; CDR3: CASSQEGGWLTYEQYF
size: few; D: -; V: TRBV11-2; J: TRBJ1-1; DNA: TGTGCCAGCAGCTTACCCCGGGACACTGAAGCTTTCTTT; CDR3: CASSLPRDTEAFF
size: few; D: TRBD2; V: TRBV5-1; J: TRBJ2-1; DNA: TGCGCCAGCAGCCCTCCAGCGGGAGGGATGAATGAGCAGTTCTTC; CDR3: CASSPPAGGMNEQFF
size: many; D: -; V: TRBV7-8; J: TRBJ1-2; DNA: TGTGCCAGCAGCTTAGGTGTATCTCGCAGGACAACCAACTATGGCTACACCTTC; CDR3: CASSLGVSRRTTNYGYTF
size: many; D: TRBD2; V: TRBV24-1; J: TRBJ2-7; DNA: TGTGCCACCAGTGATGAAGGGACTAGCGGGAGCCACGAGCAGTACTTC; CDR3: CATSDEGTSGSHEQYF
size: few; D: -; V: TRBV9; J: TRBJ1-4; DNA: TGTGCCAGCAGCGTAGGCAGGGACCGACGAGAAAAACTGTTTTTT; CDR3: CASSVGRDRREKLFF
size: -; D: -; V: TRBV16; J: TRBJ2-7; DNA: TGTGCCAGCAGCCAAGGGAGAAGTGCCTACGAGCAGTACTTC; CDR3: CASSQGRSAYEQYF
size: few; D: TRBD1; V: TRBV5-1; J: TRBJ1-1; DNA: TGCGCCAGCAGCTCTAATCTGGGCAGGGGGCGTGTAGCTTTCTTT; CDR3: CASSSNLGRGRVAFF
size: few; D: -; V: TRBV15; J: TRBJ2-4; DNA: TGTGCCACCAGCAGAAGTGGGTCTAGCCGGCCCGGGGACATTCAGTACTTC; CDR3: CATSRSGSSRPGDIQYF
size: few; D: TRBD1; V: TRBV19; J: TRBJ1-2; DNA: TGTGCCAGTACGGGACAGGCCTCCTATGGCTACACCTTC; CDR3: CASTGQASYGYTF
size: -; D: -; V: TRBV20-1; J: TRBJ2-5; DNA: TGCAGTGCTAGACCCAGGATTTCCCAAGAGACCCAGTACTTC; CDR3: CSARPRISQETQYF
size: -; D: -; V: TRBV3-1; J: TRBJ2-3; DNA: TGTGCCAGCAGCCGAGAGCACACGCAGTATTTT; CDR3: CASSREHTQYF
size: -; D: -; V: TRBV5-7; J: TRBJ2-4; DNA: TGTGCCAGCAGCTTGGTGGGAAAGTCACTAGCCAAAAACATTCAGTACTTC; CDR3: CASSLVGKSLAKNIQYF
size: few; D: TRBD1; V: TRBV15; J: TRBJ2-7; DNA: TGTGCCACCAGCAAGCAGGGGGTGGACGAGCAGTACTTC; CDR3: CATSKQGVDEQYF
size: -; D: -; V: TRBV5-1; J: TRBJ1-4; DNA: TGCGCCAGCAGCTTGGGTGGGGGAACTAATGAAAAACTGTTTTTT; CDR3: CASSLGGGTNEKLFF
size: -; D: -; V: TRBV12-3/TRBV12-4; J: TRBJ2-5; DNA: TGTGCCAGCAGCCCATATGAGCAGGGAAGGGAGACCCAGTACTTC; CDR3: CASSPYEQGRETQYF
size: many; D: TRBD1; V: TRBV5-1; J: TRBJ2-2; DNA: TGCGCCAGCAGCCCACGACCCACAGGGGGGATCACCGGGGAGCTGTTTTTT; CDR3: CASSPRPTGGITGELFF
size: -; D: -; V: TRBV5-5; J: TRBJ2-3; DNA: TGTGCCAGCAGCAAGATTCAGGGGCCTGGCACAGATACGCAGTATTTT; CDR3: CASSKIQGPGTDTQYF
size: few; D: -; V: TRBV2; J: TRBJ1-1; DNA: TGTGCCAGCAGTGGGGTATACACTGAAGCTTTCTTT; CDR3: CASSGVYTEAFF
size: -; D: TRBD1; V: TRBV4-3; J: TRBJ2-1; DNA: TGCGCCAGCAGTCCGGCCGGGACAGGGCCTTCCTACAATGAGCAGTTCTTC; CDR3: CASSPAGTGPSYNEQFF
size: many; D: -; V: TRBV12-3/TRBV12-4; J: TRBJ1-6; DNA: TGTGCCAGCAGTTTACCCGGGCAAACCTATAATTCACCCCTCCACTTT; CDR3: CASSLPGQTYNSPLHF
size: -; D: -; V: TRBV6-5; J: TRBJ1-2; DNA: TGTGCCAGCAGTTACTCGCAGTCAGCGCGACCTAACTATGGCTACACCTTC; CDR3: CASSYSQSARPNYGYTF
size: few; D: -; V: TRBV7-3; J: TRBJ2-1; DNA: TGTGCCAGCAGCTCCCTCTCTGCAGTCAGGGAACCTTACAATGAGCAGTTCTTC; CDR3: CASSSLSAVREPYNEQFF
size: -; D: TRBD2; V: TRBV11-2; J: TRBJ2-2; DNA: TGTGCCAGCAGTCCCCGGGGGGGGTACACCGGGGAGCTGTTTTTT; CDR3: CASSPRGGYTGELFF
size: -; D: TRBD1; V: TRBV4-2; J: TRBJ1-4; DNA: TGTGCCAGCAGCCAACCGCGGACAGGGAAAGCAACTAATGAAAAACTGTTTTTT; CDR3: CASSQPRTGKATNEKLFF
size: many; D: TRBD2; V: TRBV12-3/TRBV12-4; J: TRBJ2-2; DNA: TGTGCCAGCAGTCTAGCGGGGGGCCCCGGGGAGCTGTTTTTT; CDR3: CASSLAGGPGELFF
size: -; D: -; V: TRBV20-1; J: TRBJ2-7; DNA: TGCAGTGCTAGAGTACACCCCCCTGGCGAGCAGTACTTC; CDR3: CSARVHPPGEQYF
size: many; D: -; V: TRBV12-3/TRBV12-4; J: TRBJ2-3; DNA: TGTGCCAGCAGTTTAGGGTTCCAAGATACGCAGTATTTT; CDR3: CASSLGFQDTQYF
size: -; D: -; V: TRBV2; J: TRBJ2-1; DNA: TGTGCCAGCAGTGAATTGGGATCTCGGTGGATCTTC; CDR3: CASSELGSRWIF
size: few; D: -; V: TRBV2; J: TRBJ2-3; DNA: TGTGCCAGCAGTGCGGAGGCAGGGGACGCAGATACGCAGTATTTT; CDR3: CASSAEAGDADTQYF
size: few; D: -; V: TRBV20-1; J: TRBJ1-1; DNA: TGCAGTGCTAATACACCTGCGGGTGAAGCTTTCTTT; CDR3: CSANTPAGEAFF
size: many; D: TRBD2; V: TRBV6-5; J: TRBJ2-2; DNA: TGTGCCAGCAGTTTAGCGGGAGTCACGGGGGAGCTGTTTTTT; CDR3: CASSLAGVTGELFF
size: -; D: -; V: TRBV6-1; J: TRBJ2-5; DNA: TGTGCCACCGTAGCGCACGCCCGACAAGAGACCCAGTACTTC; CDR3: CATVAHARQETQYF
size: -; D: -; V: TRBV7-9; J: TRBJ1-6; DNA: TGTGCCAGCAGCTTAGAATCAAATTCACCCCTCCACTTT; CDR3: CASSLESNSPLHF
size: -; D: TRBD2; V: TRBV9; J: TRBJ2-2; DNA: TGTGCCAGCAGCCCTTCTAGCGGGGTAAACACCGGGGAGCTGTTTTTT; CDR3: CASSPSSGVNTGELFF
size: many; D: TRBD2; V: TRBV5-1; J: TRBJ2-7; DNA: TGCGCCAGCAGCTCGGGACTAGCGGGGGGAACATCCTACGAGCAGTACTTC; CDR3: CASSSGLAGGTSYEQYF
size: -; D: -; V: TRBV12-3/TRBV12-4; J: TRBJ2-3; DNA: TGTGCCAGCAGTGATACGACAGGAGATACGCAGTATTTT; CDR3: CASSDTTGDTQYF
size: many; D: -; V: TRBV7-9; J: TRBJ2-3; DNA: TGTGCCAGCAGCCCCCGAATCCGGCATTTT; CDR3: CASSPRIRHF
size: -; D: -; V: TRBV15; J: TRBJ1-1; DNA: TGTGCCACCAGCAGAGAAAGGTGGGACACTGAAGCTTTCTTT; CDR3: CATSRERWDTEAFF
size: -; D: -; V: TRBV3-1; J: TRBJ2-1; DNA: TGTGCCAGCAGCCAAGATCCCGCCAGCTCCTACAATGAGCAGTTCTTC; CDR3: CASSQDPASSYNEQFF
size: -; D: TRBD2; V: TRBV9; J: TRBJ2-3; DNA: TGTGCCAGCAGCGTAGCGGGGGGGCGGGCAGATACGCAGTATTTT; CDR3: CASSVAGGRADTQYF
size: -; D: TRBD1; V: TRBV27; J: TRBJ1-2; DNA: TGTGCCAGCAGTACGCGGACAGGGGGCGGTGGTGGCTACACCTTC; CDR3: CASSTRTGGGGGYTF